These 17 T cell receptor beta chains came from one sample sequenced in a study of T cells in Graves' hyperthyroidism and ophthalmopathy. The source material, RNA transcripts, was used to amplify TCR beta CDR3 regions. TCR CDR3 regions were first amplified by RT-PCR with HTBI primers. TCRdb itself ran the multiplex PCR reads through MiXCR, one entry per CDR3 protein. The table has around 760,000 distinct CDR3 sequences, roughly 32% seen once. The sequencing input was blood. The receptors shown here come from a woman aged 40-49 years with Graves' hyperthyroidism.

V is TRBV19 and J is TRBJ2-3; weak D call: TRBD1 (6 bases). Trimming removed 5 bases at V and 1 base at J, with 13 bases between. The CDR3 runs to 15 residues. Germline V gene data show CDR1 as LNHDA and CDR2 as SQIVND (reference sequence). The CDR3 is CASSVGQQRTDTQYF. The CDR3 DNA sequence: TGTGCCAGTAGTGTAGGACAGCAGCGCACAGATACGCAGTATTTT.

This clonotype turned up a few times. CDR3 residues: CSATLIAGASFYEQYF. DNA of the CDR3: TGCAGTGCTACCTTAATAGCGGGAGCGTCATTCTACGAGCAGTACTTC. The chain is built from TRBV20-1 and TRBJ2-7, with 9 bases identical to TRBD2. CDR3 length: 16 residues. Trimming cost V 4 bases and J 3 bases; bases outside gene matches: 13. The germline V gene encodes CDR1 DFQATT and CDR2 SNEGSKA (reference sequence).

The chain links TRBV7-2 to TRBJ1-2; D not certain. Trimming took 3 bases from V and 10 from J, leaving 18 bases between them. Germline CDR1 and CDR2: SGHTA and FQGNSA. The CDR3 is 14 residues long. The CDR3 DNA is TGTGCCAGCAGCTTCCCGGGGATCCCTGCGGACTACACCTTC. Amino acids: CASSFPGIPADYTF.

V is TRBV24-1 and J is TRBJ2-5; D might be TRBD2 (5 bases). In germline, CDR1 is KGHDR, CDR2 SFDVKD. There are 13 residues in the CDR3. V dropped 12 bases and J dropped 1 base, with 14 bases sitting between them. The CDR3 region has the DNA TGTGCCTACCTGGAGGCAGCCCAAGAGACCCAGTACTTC. The encoded protein is CAYLEAAQETQYF.

This clonotype was seen many times. This rearrangement joins TRBV10-3 to TRBJ1-5, with D tentatively TRBD1 (5 bases). The ends were cut back, 4 bases at V and 1 base at J, with 5 bases in the middle. This CDR3 is built from 13 residues. Germline loops: CDR1 ENHRY, CDR2 SYGVKD. As DNA, the CDR3 is TGTGCCATCAGTGCAGGGAGCAATCAGCCCCAGCATTTT. This encodes CAISAGSNQPQHF.

The chain is built from TRBV27 and TRBJ1-2, with TRBD1 matching 7 bases. Germline V gene lookup returns CDR1 MNHEY and CDR2 SMNVEV (reference sequence). The CDR3 consists of 12 residues. After removal of 4 bases from V and 8 bases from J, the junction contained 4 bases not matched to a gene. The CDR3 nucleotides read TGTGCCAGCAGTTCCGGGACAGCAGGCTACACCTTC. Its translation is CASSSGTAGYTF.

This clonotype was seen a handful of times. It may be a read error: a sequence one base away is much more abundant. This chain links TRBV19 with TRBJ1-1, with a possible D match to TRBD1 (5 bases). Deletions cut 7 bases from V and 4 bases from J, with 13 bases between. This CDR3 region has 13 residues. Germline values: CDR1 LNHDA, CDR2 SQIVND (reference sequence). As DNA, the CDR3 is TGTGCCAGTACCCCCGACAGAAGCACTGAAGCTTTCTTT. Translation: CASTPDRSTEAFF.

In its sample, this clonotype was seen a few times. The chain links TRBV4-1 to TRBJ1-1; 10 bases match TRBD1. The V and J ends lost 3 bases and 5 bases, in that order; junction bases with no gene match: 6. The CDR3 extends over 15 amino acids. CDR1 is MGHRA and CDR2 is YSYEKL in the germline V gene. CDR3 coding DNA: TGCGCCAGCAGCCACGGGAGACAGGGGGCGACTGAAGCTTTCTTT. Its protein product is CASSHGRQGATEAFF.

In its sample, this clonotype was seen a few times. This rearrangement joins TRBV12-3 or TRBV12-4 to TRBJ1-2; TRBD1 is a possible D gene (5 bases). Trimming stripped 4 bases from V and 1 base from J, with 19 bases between. The CDR3 sequence is 17 residues long. The CDR3 nucleotides are TGTGCCAGCAGTTACCGTGGGGGAACAGGCGTTAACTATGGCTACACCTTC. The encoded protein is CASSYRGGTGVNYGYTF.

This clonotype was counted ten times or more. The chain recombines TRBV19 with TRBJ1-1; perhaps TRBD1 as D (5 bases). This CDR3 is built from 13 residues. V shed 3 bases and J shed 9 bases, with 14 bases lying between them. The germline CDR1 and CDR2 sequences are LNHDA and SQIVND (reference sequence). This CDR3 reads CASSMGEGTQAFF. CDR3 bases: TGTGCCAGTAGTATGGGGGAAGGGACCCAAGCTTTCTTT.

V gene TRBV4-3 combines with J gene TRBJ2-5; no firm D call. The CDR3 has 15 residues. Germline lookup yields CDR1 LGHNA and CDR2 YSLEER. The V end lost 0 bases, the J end lost 4 bases, and 12 bases lay between the germline ends. This CDR3 is CASSQDKGPGETQYF. CDR3 in DNA: TGCGCCAGCAGCCAAGATAAGGGTCCGGGAGAGACCCAGTACTTC.

The CDR3 DNA follows: TGTGCCAGCAGCTTAGAGGGACTAGCGGTGAGATACGAGCAGTACTTC. Its protein is CASSLEGLAVRYEQYF. The chain joins TRBV7-2 to TRBJ2-7, with 11 bases identical to TRBD2. CDR1 SGHTA and CDR2 FQGNSA come from the germline V gene. V lost 1 base, J lost 4 bases, and 6 bases stayed unmatched. The CDR3 runs to 16 residues.

This clonotype showed up just a few times. The chain is built from TRBV15 and TRBJ1-5; D call uncertain. The length of the CDR3 is 12 residues. CDR1 is LNHNV and CDR2 is YYDKDF in the germline V gene (reference sequence). The germline V and J ends were trimmed by 1 base and 5 bases, with 3 bases remaining between them. CDR3 region: CATSRGYQPQHF. The CDR3 DNA reads as TGTGCCACCAGCAGAGGATATCAGCCCCAGCATTTT.

The V and J genes are TRBV11-3 and TRBJ1-3; D possibly corresponds to TRBD1 (6 bases). The V end lost 5 bases, the J end lost 3 bases, and 14 bases lay between the germline ends. Germline V gene data show CDR1 as SGHNT and CDR2 as YENEEA. The CDR3 has 15 amino acids. The CDR3 DNA is TGTGCCAGCAGCCGATCGGGACAAAGTGGAAACACCATATATTTT. As protein: CASSRSGQSGNTIYF.

This clonotype was seen at least ten times. The chain recombines TRBV5-6 with TRBJ1-1, with D perhaps TRBD1 (5 bases). Trimming pared 2 bases from V and 3 bases from J, leaving 11 bases between. This CDR3 has 14 amino acids. Germline loops: CDR1 SGHDT, CDR2 YYEEEE. The CDR3 spells CASSLVGGDTEAFF. The CDR3, as DNA: TGTGCCAGCAGCTTAGTCGGGGGGGACACTGAAGCTTTCTTT.

This clonotype has a handful of counts. This chain joins TRBV3-1 and TRBJ2-5, with TRBD2 matching 7 bases. The ends lost 6 bases at V and 5 bases at J; junction bases unmatched: 15. Germline V CDR1 and CDR2: LGHDT, YNNKEL (reference sequence). The CDR3 has 16 amino acids. For the CDR3, the DNA is TGTGCCAGCAGTGAAGGCCCTCGACTAGCAGGGGAGACCCAGTACTTC. It translates to CASSEGPRLAGETQYF.

The sample holds many counts of this clonotype. A read error may produce the germline difference seen at one junction end. The V gene is TRBV10-3, the J gene TRBJ1-5; D is unclear. The germline V gene has CDR1 ENHRY and CDR2 SYGVKD. This CDR3 has 17 residues. CDR3 amino acids: CASSARLTRFSNQPQHF. The CDR3, as DNA: TGTGCCAGCAGTGCTCGACTCACTAGATTCAGCAATCAGCCCCAGCATTTT.